A single sample is the source of the 27 T cell receptor beta chains below, sequenced in a study of cytomegalovirus exposure and HLA in healthy donors. PCR amplification relied on 60 Vbeta primers (plus 13 Jbeta primers). TCRdb keeps only in-frame clones here, not all; method: immunoSEQ multiplex PCR. The sample gives around 150,000 clones, about 82% of which show up once; 6% to 9% is in the top ten. Specimen: PBMCs. The receptors were gathered from a woman aged 30 to 39 in good health and CMV-seropositive.

The chain employs TRBV10-3 and TRBJ1-6; 9 bases fit TRBD1. Germline values: CDR1 ENHRY, CDR2 SYGVKD. Trimming removed 0 bases from V and 5 bases from J; junction bases left unmatched: 5. The CDR3 sequence is 17 residues long. The CDR3 DNA follows: TGTGCCATCAGTGAGTCGACAGGGGGTGCGGATAATTCACCCCTCCACTTT. It codes for CAISESTGGADNSPLHF.

This clone was seen a single time. The chain links TRBV7-2 to TRBJ1-1; D is undetermined. The germline gives CDR1 SGHTA, CDR2 FQGNSA. This CDR3 has 14 residues. V lost 3 bases, J lost 0 bases, and 8 bases lay in between. In DNA form, the CDR3 reads TGTGCCAGCAGCTTGAGTCCCTTGAACACTGAAGCTTTCTTT. Translating gives CASSLSPLNTEAFF.

The J gene is TRBJ1-1, the V gene TRBV29-1; tentatively, D is TRBD1 (6 bases). CDR1 and CDR2 (germline): SQVTM, ANQGSEA. The CDR3 contains 14 residues. Trimming took 6 bases from V and 3 from J, leaving 17 bases between them. The CDR3, as DNA: TGCAGCGTGGACCCCGGGACATACTACACTGAAGCTTTCTTT. Translation gives CSVDPGTYYTEAFF.

The CDR3 here is CASSQERSRGAIETQYF. CDR3 nucleotide sequence: TGCGCCAGCAGCCAAGAAAGGTCCCGGGGGGCAATAGAGACCCAGTACTTC. The chain joins TRBV4-3 to TRBJ2-5, with TRBD2 as a possible D gene (7 bases). The CDR3 sequence is 17 residues long. Between the trimmed V and J ends, which lost 0 bases and 4 bases, there was a span of 18 bases. In germline, CDR1 is LGHNA, CDR2 YSLEER.

The V gene is TRBV5-1, the J gene TRBJ2-5; 13 positions agree with TRBD2. Germline CDR1 reads SGHRS; CDR2 reads YFSETQ. The V and J ends lost 4 bases and 0 bases, in that order; junction bases with no gene match: 6. The CDR3 consists of 17 residues. The DNA of the CDR3 is TGCGCCAGCAGCGGCGGGACTAGCGGGGTGTACCAAGAGACCCAGTACTTC. Amino acid sequence: CASSGGTSGVYQETQYF.

The rearrangement uses TRBV5-4 and TRBJ2-2; 8 nucleotides align to TRBD1. The CDR3 runs 14 residues. Trimming removed 6 bases from V and 5 bases from J; junction bases left unmatched: 6. Germline loops: CDR1 SGHNT, CDR2 YYREEE (reference sequence). The CDR3 DNA reads TGTGCCAGCATGAGGCAGGGGGCAACCGGGGAGCTGTTTTTT. Its translation: CASMRQGATGELFF. Drawing the rest from reference TRBV5-4 and TRBJ2-2, the complete variable domain is ETGVTQSPTHLIKTRGQQVTLRCSSQSGHNTVSWYQQALGQGPQFIFQYYREEENGRGNFPPRFSGLQFPNYSSELNVNALELDDSALYLCASMRQGATGELFFGEGSRLTVL.

V is TRBV4-2 and J is TRBJ1-2; tentative D call: TRBD1 (6 bases). V was trimmed by 3 bases and J by 7 bases, leaving 27 bases between them. The germline gives CDR1 LGHNA, CDR2 YNFKEQ. The CDR3 runs to 18 residues. The CDR3 loop reads CASSHESLQGGGLTGYTF. CDR3 in DNA: TGTGCCAGCAGCCATGAATCTCTCCAGGGAGGGGGACTCACTGGCTACACCTTC.

The rearrangement uses TRBV7-2 and TRBJ1-5; the match to TRBD1 covers 9 bases. CDR3 length equals 16 residues. After removal of 4 bases from V and 6 bases from J, the junction contained 10 bases not matched to a gene. From germline, CDR1 is SGHTA and CDR2 FQGNSA. The CDR3 DNA sequence: TGTGCCAGCAGCTCCCGGGACAGGGAACGGCCTCAGCCCCAGCATTTT. Translating gives CASSSRDRERPQPQHF.

CDR3 sequence reads: CATSSAWGGNTEAFF. In nucleotides, the CDR3 is TGTGCCACCAGCAGCGCGTGGGGGGGAAACACTGAAGCTTTCTTT. This chain uses TRBV15 with TRBJ1-1, with D possibly TRBD1 on 5 matching bases. This CDR3 spans 15 amino acids. The V end was cut by 3 bases, the J end by 2 bases, with 13 bases between. From germline, CDR1 is LNHNV and CDR2 YYDKDF (reference sequence).

CDR3 in DNA: TGCGCCAGCAGCCAAGGTACTAGCCTCAGAAAGCAGTACTTC. It specifies CASSQGTSLRKQYF. The chain recombines TRBV4-3 with TRBJ2-7; weak D call: TRBD2 (6 bases). The V and J ends lost 1 base and 8 bases respectively, with 15 bases between them. This CDR3 region has 14 residues. Per germline, CDR1 LGHNA and CDR2 YSLEER.

J is TRBJ2-5 and V is TRBV29-1; tentative D call: TRBD2 (5 bases). There are 13 residues in the CDR3. Germline assignment: CDR1 SQVTM and CDR2 ANQGSEA. V gave up 5 bases and J gave up 9 bases, with 19 bases separating them. This CDR3 reads CSVRGRSGRPQYF. In DNA, the CDR3 is TGCAGCGTTCGAGGTAGGTCGGGGAGACCCCAGTACTTC.

This clone was seen a few times. The chain uses TRBV27 and TRBJ2-7; possibly TRBD1 for D (6 bases). This CDR3 spans 13 amino acids. The germline V gene encodes CDR1 MNHEY and CDR2 SMNVEV (reference sequence). The V end lost 2 bases, the J end lost 3 bases, and 8 bases lay between the germline ends. The CDR3 bases are TGTGCCAGCAGTTTAGTCAGGGGCTACGAGCAGTACTTC. As protein: CASSLVRGYEQYF.

This clone has just one count. The J gene is TRBJ2-7, the V gene TRBV5-1; TRBD1 agrees at 10 bases. There are 14 residues in the CDR3. From germline, CDR1 is SGHRS and CDR2 YFSETQ. With 10 bases clipped from V and 2 bases from J, the junction kept 9 bases outside the gene matches. Here the CDR3 DNA reads TGCGCCGGCTCAGACAGGGGGCATCCCTACGAGCAGTACTTC. It encodes CAGSDRGHPYEQYF. Full variable domain (missing parts from reference TRBV5-1 and TRBJ2-7): KAGVTQTPRYLIKTRGQQVTLSCSPISGHRSVSWYQQTPGQGLQFLFEYFSETQRNKGNFPGRFSGRQFSNSRSEMNVSTLELGDSALYLCAGSDRGHPYEQYFGPGTRLTVT.

V gene TRBV11-2 combines with J gene TRBJ2-1, with 12 bases matching TRBD2. Germline assignment: CDR1 SGHAT and CDR2 FQNNGV. The V segment lost 3 bases and the J segment 10 bases; nucleotides outside the gene matches: 10. CDR3 size: 16 residues. This CDR3 is CASSFRASGGAGEQFF. Written as DNA, the CDR3 is TGTGCCAGCAGCTTCAGGGCTAGCGGGGGGGCCGGGGAGCAGTTCTTC.

The chain combines TRBV7-2 with TRBJ1-1; D gene uncertain. In germline, CDR1 is SGHTA, CDR2 FQGNSA. The ends were cut back, 5 bases at V and 7 bases at J, with 17 bases in the middle. There are 14 residues in the CDR3. The CDR3 sequence: CASSAYGGVGEAFF. The CDR3, as DNA: TGTGCCAGCAGCGCTTATGGCGGGGTCGGTGAAGCTTTCTTT.

The V gene is TRBV7-3, the J gene TRBJ1-1; tentative D call: TRBD1 (6 bases). V was trimmed by 0 bases and J by 10 bases, leaving 12 bases between them. The CDR3 is made up of 13 amino acids. Germline CDR1 and CDR2: SGHTA and FQGTGA. Here the CDR3 reads CASSLTGQGGAFF. The CDR3 region has the DNA TGTGCCAGCAGCTTAACGGGTCAAGGGGGAGCTTTCTTT.

This chain uses TRBV6-5 with TRBJ1-5, with TRBD1 as a possible D gene (5 bases). The CDR3 has 15 residues. Germline values: CDR1 MNHEY, CDR2 SVGAGI. V was pared by 0 bases and J by 4 bases, with 10 bases between. CDR3 amino acids: CASSYSSGGNQPQHF. As DNA, the CDR3 is TGTGCCAGCAGTTACTCGTCGGGGGGGAATCAGCCCCAGCATTTT.

In DNA, the CDR3 is TGTGCCAGCAGCGTCCAACAGACAGGGATCTATGGCTACACCTTC. Translation gives CASSVQQTGIYGYTF. The chain uses TRBV9 and TRBJ1-2, with TRBD1 matching 7 bases. The CDR3 length is 15 residues. Germline lookup yields CDR1 SGDLS and CDR2 YYNGEE. Trimming took 2 bases from V and 4 from J; bases not matched to a gene: 8.

CDR3 bases: TGTGCCAGCAGTTACGGGCGCTACGAGCAGTACTTC. Amino acid sequence: CASSYGRYEQYF. This sequence joins TRBV6-6 and TRBJ2-7; D ambiguous. Between the trimmed V and J ends, which lost 2 bases and 3 bases, there was a span of 5 bases. Germline loops: CDR1 MNHNY, CDR2 SVGAGI (reference sequence). The CDR3 has 12 amino acids.

V gene TRBV9 combines with J gene TRBJ1-1; D remains unclear. Germline CDR1 SGDLS, CDR2 YYNGEE. The CDR3 totals 11 residues. Between the trimmed V and J ends, which lost 4 bases and 7 bases, there was a span of 8 bases. The CDR3 nucleotides read TGTGCCAGCAGCCGAGGTAATGAAGCTTTCTTT. Translation gives CASSRGNEAFF. The variable domain in full, completed from reference TRBV9 and TRBJ1-1, reads DSGVTQTPKHLITATGQRVTLRCSPRSGDLSVYWYQQSLDQGLQFLIQYYNGEERAKGNILERFSAQQFPDLHSELNLSSLELGDSALYFCASSRGNEAFFGQGTRLTVV.

This clone was found a few times. V gene TRBV6-5 combines with J gene TRBJ1-4, with no clear D. V was shortened by 0 bases and J by 0 bases, with 8 bases between the two germline ends. The CDR3 has 16 residues. The germline CDR1 and CDR2 sequences are MNHEY and SVGAGI. CDR3 region: CASSYSGVATNEKLFF. The CDR3 bases are TGTGCCAGCAGTTACTCGGGCGTTGCAACTAATGAAAAACTGTTTTTT.

The chain joins TRBV10-1 to TRBJ1-4; a possible D gene is TRBD1 (5 bases). The germline V and J ends were trimmed by 4 bases and 10 bases, with 10 bases remaining between them. The CDR3 spans 12 residues. CDR1 is WNHNN and CDR2 is SYGVQD in the germline V gene (reference sequence). CDR3 residues: CASSVGGGKLFF. CDR3 coding DNA: TGCGCCAGCAGTGTGGGGGGAGGAAAACTGTTTTTT.

This chain links TRBV9 with TRBJ1-2; 9 bases match TRBD1. CDR1 and CDR2 (germline): SGDLS, YYNGEE. The length of the CDR3 is 13 residues. V lost 5 bases and J lost 6; bases outside the gene matches: 5. This CDR3 reads CASRLGQGHGYTF. In DNA form, the CDR3 reads TGTGCCAGCAGGCTGGGACAGGGACATGGCTACACCTTC. Full variable domain (outside the CDR3, taken from reference TRBV9 and TRBJ1-2): DSGVTQTPKHLITATGQRVTLRCSPRSGDLSVYWYQQSLDQGLQFLIQYYNGEERAKGNILERFSAQQFPDLHSELNLSSLELGDSALYFCASRLGQGHGYTFGSGTRLTVV.

J is TRBJ1-2 and V is TRBV15; TRBD1 is a possible D gene (5 bases). Trimming removed 5 bases at V and 0 bases at J, with 10 bases between. The CDR3 consists of 14 residues. Germline CDR1 and CDR2: LNHNV and YYDKDF (reference sequence). Here the CDR3 DNA reads TGTGCCACCAGCCGAGGGGCCCCTAACTATGGCTACACCTTC. This sequence encodes CATSRGAPNYGYTF.

The chain employs TRBV10-3 and TRBJ1-3; 7 nucleotides agree with TRBD1. The CDR3 consists of 14 residues. Looked up from germline, CDR1 is ENHRY and CDR2 is SYGVKD. V was clipped by 7 bases and J by 0 bases; unmatched bases: 3. CDR3 DNA: TGTGCCATCAAGGGACAGCACTCTGGAAACACCATATATTTT. Translation gives CAIKGQHSGNTIYF.

The rearrangement joins TRBV5-6 to TRBJ1-2, with D perhaps matching TRBD1 (6 bases). Germline V gene lookup returns CDR1 SGHDT and CDR2 YYEEEE. V dropped 6 bases and J dropped 6 bases, with 15 bases sitting between them. CDR3 size: 13 residues. The CDR3, as DNA: TGTGCCAGCACCTCACAGGGTATCGATGGCTACACCTTC. Protein sequence: CASTSQGIDGYTF.

V gene TRBV6-4 combines with J gene TRBJ2-2; D is unclear. CDR1 is MRHNA and CDR2 is SNTAGT in the germline V gene. The CDR3 is 13 amino acids. V was shortened by 5 bases and J by 1 base, with 5 bases between the two germline ends. In DNA, the CDR3 is TGTGCCAGCAGTACAGAGAACACCGGGGAGCTGTTTTTT. Translation: CASSTENTGELFF.